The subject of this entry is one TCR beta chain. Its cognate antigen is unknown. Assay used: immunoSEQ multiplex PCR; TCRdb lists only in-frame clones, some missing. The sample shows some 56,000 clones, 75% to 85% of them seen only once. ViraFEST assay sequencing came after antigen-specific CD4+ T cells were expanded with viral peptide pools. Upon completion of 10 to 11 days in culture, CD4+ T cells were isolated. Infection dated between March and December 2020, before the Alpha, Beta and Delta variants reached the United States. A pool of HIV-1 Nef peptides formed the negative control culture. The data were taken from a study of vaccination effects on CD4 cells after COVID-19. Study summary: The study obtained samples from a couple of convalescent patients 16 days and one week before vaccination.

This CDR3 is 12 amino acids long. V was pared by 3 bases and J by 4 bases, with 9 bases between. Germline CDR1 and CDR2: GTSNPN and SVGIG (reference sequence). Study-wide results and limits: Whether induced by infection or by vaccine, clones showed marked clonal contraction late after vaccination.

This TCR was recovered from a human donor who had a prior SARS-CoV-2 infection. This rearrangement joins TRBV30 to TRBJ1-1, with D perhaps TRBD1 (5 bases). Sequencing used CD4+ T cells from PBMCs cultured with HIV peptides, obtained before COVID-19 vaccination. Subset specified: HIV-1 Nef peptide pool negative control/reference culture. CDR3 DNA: TGTGCCTGGAGGCGACAGTTCACTGAAGCTTTCTTT. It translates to CAWRRQFTEAFF. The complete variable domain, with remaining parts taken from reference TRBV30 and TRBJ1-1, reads SQTIHQWPATLVQPVGSPLSLECTVEGTSNPNLYWYRQAAGRGLQLLFYSVGIGQISSEVPQNLSASRPQDRQFILSSKKLLLSDSGFYLCAWRRQFTEAFFGQGTRLTVV.